A selection of T cell receptor beta chains follows, all from one sample in a study of vaccination and CD4 T cells after COVID-19. The antigens of these receptors remain unknown. MiXCR was run by TCRdb on the PCR reads, yielding one entry per CDR3 protein. The sample yields roughly 24,000 distinct CDR3 sequences, under 70% seen once. The sample comprised CD4+ T cells from blood, cultured in vitro. These receptors were obtained from a human donor who had recovered from COVID-19. Each CDR3 is given with its conserved first and last residue. A D gene is named only where the DNA matches it firmly. Clone size appears in some rows only: once, few, many, or a class for an expanded clone.

TRBJ2-7 TRBV20-1 - - CSAKGLLGLTNYEQYF TGCAGTGCTAAGGGACTCCTAGGACTCACTAACTACGAGCAGTACTTC
TRBJ1-1 TRBV5-1 - TRBD1 CASSPGDRDNTEAFF TGCGCCAGCAGCCCCGGGGACAGGGACAACACTGAAGCTTTCTTT
TRBJ2-7 TRBV6-1 - - CASSPQGGKNEQYF TGTGCCAGCAGTCCCCAGGGGGGCAAGAACGAGCAGTACTTC
TRBJ2-2 TRBV4-3 - - CASSQVGAGTGELFF TGCGCCAGCAGCCAAGTGGGGGCGGGGACCGGGGAGCTGTTTTTT
TRBJ2-1 TRBV6-1 - TRBD2 CASSAGLAGPASNEQFF TGTGCCAGCAGTGCCGGACTAGCGGGCCCGGCGAGCAATGAGCAGTTCTTC
TRBJ2-7 TRBV5-5 - TRBD1 CASSLDRTGSYEQYF TGTGCCAGCAGCTTGGATCGGACAGGCTCCTACGAGCAGTACTTC
TRBJ1-6 TRBV7-2 few TRBD1 CASGVGQRYNSPLHF TGTGCCAGCGGGGTGGGACAGCGCTATAATTCACCCCTCCACTTT
TRBJ1-1 TRBV7-9 - - CASSPLDGNTEAFF TGTGCCAGCAGCCCCCTGGACGGAAACACTGAAGCTTTCTTT
TRBJ1-6 TRBV10-1 - TRBD1 CASRGGGMNSPLHF TGCGCCAGCAGAGGAGGGGGCATGAATTCACCCCTCCACTTT
TRBJ1-3 TRBV6-1 - - CASSAAGNTIYF TGTGCCAGCTCAGCAGCAGGAAACACCATATATTTT
TRBJ2-1 TRBV5-4 - TRBD2 CASSRTSGARGDEQFF TGTGCCAGCAGCCGGACTAGCGGTGCCCGGGGCGATGAGCAGTTCTTC
TRBJ1-2 TRBV6-2/TRBV6-3 - TRBD1 CASNPVRDRGHGYTF TGTGCCAGCAATCCCGTCAGGGACAGGGGACATGGCTACACCTTC
TRBJ2-7 TRBV7-3 - - CASSPSGKGYEQYF TGTGCCAGCAGCCCTTCTGGGAAGGGGTACGAGCAGTACTTC
TRBJ1-6 TRBV11-2 - - CASRPRSYNSPLHF TGTGCCAGCCGCCCCCGGTCGTATAATTCACCCCTCCACTTT
TRBJ2-5 TRBV7-2 - TRBD1 CASSLVGTGGPRETQYF TGTGCCAGCAGCTTAGTGGGGACAGGGGGTCCCCGGGAGACCCAGTACTTC
TRBJ1-1 TRBV5-4 - - CASSLAKERDTEAFF TGTGCCAGCAGCTTGGCGAAGGAACGCGACACTGAAGCTTTCTTT
TRBJ1-1 TRBV19 - - CASSLNRDTEAFF TGTGCCAGCTCTTTGAACCGGGACACTGAAGCTTTCTTT
TRBJ2-5 TRBV28 - - CASSSGGNRGQQETQYF TGTGCCAGCAGTTCTGGAGGGAACAGGGGACAACAAGAGACCCAGTACTTC
TRBJ2-1 TRBV11-3 - - CASSASRGPTNEQFF TGTGCCAGCAGCGCATCCAGGGGTCCTACCAATGAGCAGTTCTTC
TRBJ1-1 TRBV6-1 - - CASSEARRLTFF TGTGCCAGCAGTGAAGCGAGGCGTCTGACTTTCTTT
TRBJ2-3 TRBV6-1 - TRBD2 CASGRSGSGTDTQYF TGTGCCAGCGGCCGTAGCGGGTCGGGCACAGATACGCAGTATTTT
TRBJ2-3 TRBV27 - - CASSWGGAGVVDTQYF TGTGCCAGCAGTTGGGGGGGGGCGGGAGTTGTAGATACGCAGTATTTT
TRBJ2-5 TRBV27 - TRBD1 CASSPRDRAVETQYF TGTGCCAGCAGTCCAAGGGACAGGGCCGTCGAGACCCAGTACTTC
TRBJ1-4 TRBV19 - - CASSQIGPVGEKLFF TGTGCCAGTAGTCAAATTGGACCCGTGGGGGAAAAACTGTTTTTT
TRBJ2-3 TRBV7-8 - TRBD1 CASSLARTGTSRTDTQYF TGTGCCAGCAGCTTAGCTCGGACAGGGACCTCTCGGACAGATACGCAGTATTTT
TRBJ2-7 TRBV6-5 - - CASSFSSTSSYEQYF TGTGCCAGCAGTTTTTCGAGTACCAGCTCCTACGAGCAGTACTTC
TRBJ1-6 TRBV28 once - CASSLKDLPLHF TGTGCCAGCAGTTTGAAGGACCTTCCCCTCCACTTT
TRBJ1-5 TRBV2 - TRBD1 CASSAQGAGQPQHF TGTGCCAGCAGCGCACAGGGGGCAGGTCAGCCCCAGCATTTT
TRBJ2-5 TRBV5-1 - - CASSRRTSGGETQYF TGCGCCAGCAGCCGCCGAACTAGTGGGGGGGAGACCCAGTACTTC
TRBJ1-5 TRBV6-1 - - CASNNGGARQPQHF TGTGCCAGCAACAACGGGGGGGCACGGCAGCCCCAGCATTTT
TRBJ1-5 TRBV11-2 once - CASSLTDGQGNQPQHF TGTGCCAGCAGCTTAACGGACGGGCAGGGTAATCAGCCCCAGCATTTT
TRBJ1-5 TRBV6-2/TRBV6-3 - - CASSSGGSNQPQHF TGTGCCAGCAGTTCCGGCGGGAGCAATCAGCCCCAGCATTTT
TRBJ1-1 TRBV5-1 - - CASSPQGSNQNTEAFF TGCGCCAGCAGCCCACAGGGTTCCAATCAAAACACTGAAGCTTTCTTT
TRBJ1-3 TRBV6-1 - - CASSLDPGNTIYF TGTGCCAGCAGCCTAGATCCGGGAAACACCATATATTTT
TRBJ1-2 TRBV5-1 - - CASSLSRTGNYGYTF TGCGCCAGCAGCCTTTCCCGGACCGGTAACTATGGCTACACCTTC
TRBJ1-6 TRBV7-9 - - CASSSPRESSYNSPLHF TGTGCCAGCAGCTCCCCCCGAGAGAGCTCCTATAATTCACCCCTCCACTTT
TRBJ1-5 TRBV2 - - CASRGDGANQPQHF TGTGCCAGCAGAGGGGACGGCGCTAATCAGCCCCAGCATTTT
TRBJ1-4 TRBV15 - - CATSRGGRPRPNEKLFF TGTGCCACCAGCAGAGGAGGGCGTCCCAGACCTAATGAAAAACTGTTTTTT
TRBJ1-3 TRBV19 - - CATHDGPSGNTIYF TGTGCCACCCACGACGGCCCCTCTGGAAACACCATATATTTT
TRBJ1-2 TRBV12-3/TRBV12-4 - - CASSFGGAPYGYTF TGTGCCAGCAGTTTTGGAGGGGCTCCCTATGGCTACACCTTC
TRBJ2-7 TRBV27 - - CASSSYRVQGGEQYF TGTGCCAGCAGTTCGTACAGGGTTCAGGGTGGCGAGCAGTACTTC
TRBJ2-1 TRBV24-1 once - CATSGGVRYNEQFF TGTGCCACCAGTGGCGGGGTCCGCTACAATGAGCAGTTCTTC
TRBJ1-1 TRBV7-6 - - CASSLSGGMAEAFF TGTGCCAGCAGCTTATCCGGGGGTATGGCTGAAGCTTTCTTT
TRBJ2-2 TRBV24-1 - - CATSDLFGRWADTGELFF TGTGCCACCAGTGATTTGTTTGGCAGGTGGGCGGACACCGGGGAGCTGTTTTTT
TRBJ2-2 TRBV6-1 - TRBD2 CASRGDAGELFF TGTGCCAGCCGGGGGGATGCCGGGGAGCTGTTTTTT
TRBJ1-5 TRBV2 - TRBD1 CASRLGIGQGWLDQPQHF TGTGCCAGCCGGCTGGGCATTGGACAGGGGTGGTTGGATCAGCCCCAGCATTTT
TRBJ2-7 TRBV28 - TRBD2 CASSPGGLAGGTLIQQYF TGTGCCAGCAGCCCTGGGGGTCTAGCGGGAGGTACCCTAATCCAGCAGTACTTC
TRBJ2-7 TRBV6-1 few - CASEDSTPPYEQYF TGTGCCAGCGAGGACAGCACACCCCCCTACGAGCAGTACTTC
TRBJ1-6 TRBV7-2 - - CASSLPSSPLHF TGTGCCAGCAGCTTGCCAAGTTCACCCCTCCACTTT
TRBJ1-5 TRBV20-1 - - CSASPTGAGGQPQHF TGCAGTGCTAGCCCGACGGGGGCTGGCGGGCAGCCCCAGCATTTT
TRBJ2-3 TRBV7-2 - TRBD1 CASSSTGATQYF TGTGCCAGCAGCTCGACAGGGGCGACGCAGTATTTT
TRBJ2-2 TRBV6-2/TRBV6-3 few - CASRPGGGGTGELFF TGTGCCAGCAGGCCCGGTGGGGGAGGCACCGGGGAGCTGTTTTTT